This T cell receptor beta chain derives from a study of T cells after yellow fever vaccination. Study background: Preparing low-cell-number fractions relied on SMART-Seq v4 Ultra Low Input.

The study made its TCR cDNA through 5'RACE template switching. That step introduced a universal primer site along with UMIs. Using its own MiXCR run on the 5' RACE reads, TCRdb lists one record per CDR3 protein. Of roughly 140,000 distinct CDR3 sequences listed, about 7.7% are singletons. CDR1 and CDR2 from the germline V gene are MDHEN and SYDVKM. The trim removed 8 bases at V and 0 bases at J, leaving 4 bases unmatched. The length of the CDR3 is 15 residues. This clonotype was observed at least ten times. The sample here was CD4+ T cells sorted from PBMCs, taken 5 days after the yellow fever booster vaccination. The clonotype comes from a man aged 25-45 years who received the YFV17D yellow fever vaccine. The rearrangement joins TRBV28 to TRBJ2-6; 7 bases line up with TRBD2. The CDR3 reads CASGGSLSGANVLTF. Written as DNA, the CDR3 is TGTGCCAGCGGCGGGAGTCTCTCTGGGGCCAACGTCCTGACTTTC. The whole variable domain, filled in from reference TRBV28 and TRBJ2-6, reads DVKVTQSSRYLVKRTGEKVFLECVQDMDHENMFWYRQDPGLGLRLIYFSYDVKMKEKGDIPEGYSVSREKKERFSLILESASTNQTSMYLCASGGSLSGANVLTFGAGSRLTVL.